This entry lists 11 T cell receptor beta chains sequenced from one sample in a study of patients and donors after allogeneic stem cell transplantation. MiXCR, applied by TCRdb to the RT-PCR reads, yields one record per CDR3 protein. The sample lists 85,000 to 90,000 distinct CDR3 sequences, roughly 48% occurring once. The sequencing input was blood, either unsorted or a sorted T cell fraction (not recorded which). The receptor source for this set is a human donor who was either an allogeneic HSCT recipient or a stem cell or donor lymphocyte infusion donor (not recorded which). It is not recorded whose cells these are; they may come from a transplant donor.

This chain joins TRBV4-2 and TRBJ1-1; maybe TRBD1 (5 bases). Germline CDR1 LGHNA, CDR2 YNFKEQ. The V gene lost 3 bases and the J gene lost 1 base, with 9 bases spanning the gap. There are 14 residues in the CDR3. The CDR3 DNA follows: TGTGCCAGCAGCCATCCCCAGGGGAACACTGAAGCTTTCTTT. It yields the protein CASSHPQGNTEAFF.

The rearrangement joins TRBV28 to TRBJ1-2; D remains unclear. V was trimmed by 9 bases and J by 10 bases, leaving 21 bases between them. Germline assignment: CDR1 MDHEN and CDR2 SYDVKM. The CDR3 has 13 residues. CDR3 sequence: CASYGGLGFHYTF. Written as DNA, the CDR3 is TGTGCCAGTTATGGAGGACTGGGGTTTCACTACACCTTC.

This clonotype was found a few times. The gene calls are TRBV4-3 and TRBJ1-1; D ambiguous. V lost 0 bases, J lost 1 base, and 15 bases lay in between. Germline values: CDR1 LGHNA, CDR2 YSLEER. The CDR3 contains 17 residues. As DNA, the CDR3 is TGCGCCAGCAGCCAAGAGTTTTTTGGCGGGAAGAACACTGAAGCTTTCTTT. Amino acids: CASSQEFFGGKNTEAFF.

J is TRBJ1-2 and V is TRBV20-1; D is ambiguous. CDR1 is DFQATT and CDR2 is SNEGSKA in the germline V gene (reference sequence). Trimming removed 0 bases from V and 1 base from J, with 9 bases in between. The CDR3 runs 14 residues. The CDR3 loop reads CSARDDAGNYGYTF. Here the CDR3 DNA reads TGCAGTGCTAGAGATGACGCCGGTAACTATGGCTACACCTTC.

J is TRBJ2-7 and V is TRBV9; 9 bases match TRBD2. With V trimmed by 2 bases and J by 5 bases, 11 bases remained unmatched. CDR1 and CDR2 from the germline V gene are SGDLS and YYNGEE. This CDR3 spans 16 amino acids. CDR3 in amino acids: CASSVDPGLAVHEQYF. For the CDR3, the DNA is TGTGCCAGCAGCGTCGATCCGGGACTAGCAGTCCACGAGCAGTACTTC.

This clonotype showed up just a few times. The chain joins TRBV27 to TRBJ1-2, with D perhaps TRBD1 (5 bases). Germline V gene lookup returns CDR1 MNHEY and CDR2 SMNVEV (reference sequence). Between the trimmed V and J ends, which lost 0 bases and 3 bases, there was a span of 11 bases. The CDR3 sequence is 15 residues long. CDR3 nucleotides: TGTGCCAGCAGTTTATCAACAAGGGGTGACTATGGCTACACCTTC. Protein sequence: CASSLSTRGDYGYTF.

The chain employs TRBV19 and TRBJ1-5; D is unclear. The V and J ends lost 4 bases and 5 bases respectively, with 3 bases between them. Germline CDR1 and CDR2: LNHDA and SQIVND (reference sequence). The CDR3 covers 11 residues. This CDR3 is CASSNDQPQHF. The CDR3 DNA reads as TGTGCCAGTAGTAACGATCAGCCCCAGCATTTT.

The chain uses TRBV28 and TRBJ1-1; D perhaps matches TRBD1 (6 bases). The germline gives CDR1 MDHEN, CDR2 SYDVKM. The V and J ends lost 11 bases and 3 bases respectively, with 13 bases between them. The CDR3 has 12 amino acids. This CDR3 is CAHSRGYTEAFF. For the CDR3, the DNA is TGTGCCCACTCGAGGGGGTACACTGAAGCTTTCTTT.

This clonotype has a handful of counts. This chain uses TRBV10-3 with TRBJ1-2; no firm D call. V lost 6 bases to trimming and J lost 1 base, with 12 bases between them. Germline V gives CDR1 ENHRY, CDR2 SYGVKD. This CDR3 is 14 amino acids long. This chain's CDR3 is CAISPTLHNYGYTF. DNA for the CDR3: TGTGCCATCAGCCCCACTCTACATAACTATGGCTACACCTTC.

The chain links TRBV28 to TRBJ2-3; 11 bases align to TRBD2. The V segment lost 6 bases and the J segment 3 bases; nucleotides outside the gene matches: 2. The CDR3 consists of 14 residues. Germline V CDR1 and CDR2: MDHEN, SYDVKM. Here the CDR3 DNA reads TGTGCCAGCAGGACTAGCGGGAAAACAGATACGCAGTATTTT. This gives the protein CASRTSGKTDTQYF.

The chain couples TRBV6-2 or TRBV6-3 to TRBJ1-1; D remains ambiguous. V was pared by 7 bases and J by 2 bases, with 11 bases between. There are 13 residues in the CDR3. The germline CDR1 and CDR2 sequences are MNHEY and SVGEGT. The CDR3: CASNGRHNTEAFF. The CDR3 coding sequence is TGTGCCAGCAATGGGAGGCACAACACTGAAGCTTTCTTT.